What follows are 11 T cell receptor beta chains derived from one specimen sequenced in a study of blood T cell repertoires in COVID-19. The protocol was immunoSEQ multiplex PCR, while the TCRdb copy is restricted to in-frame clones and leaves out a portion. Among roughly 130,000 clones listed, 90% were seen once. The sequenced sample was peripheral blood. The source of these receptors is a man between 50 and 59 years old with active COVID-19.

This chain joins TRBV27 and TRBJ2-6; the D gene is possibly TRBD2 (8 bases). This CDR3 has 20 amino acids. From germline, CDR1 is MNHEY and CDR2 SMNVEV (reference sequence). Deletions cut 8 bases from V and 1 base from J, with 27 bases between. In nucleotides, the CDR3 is TGTGCCAGCCATTCTTACTTACCGGGAGGGGGCCAGTCTGGGGCCAACGTCCTGACTTTC. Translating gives CASHSYLPGGGQSGANVLTF.

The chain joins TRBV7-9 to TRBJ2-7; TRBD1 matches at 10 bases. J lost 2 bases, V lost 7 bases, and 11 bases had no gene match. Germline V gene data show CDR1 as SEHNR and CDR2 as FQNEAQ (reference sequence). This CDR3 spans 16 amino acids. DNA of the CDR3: TGTGCCAGCAAGCGGGATGGCGGGACAGGGGCCTACGAGCAGTACTTC. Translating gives CASKRDGGTGAYEQYF.

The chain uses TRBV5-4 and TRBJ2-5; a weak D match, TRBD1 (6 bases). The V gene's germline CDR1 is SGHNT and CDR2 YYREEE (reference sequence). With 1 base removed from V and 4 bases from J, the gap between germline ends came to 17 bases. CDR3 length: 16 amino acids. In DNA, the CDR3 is TGTGCCAGCAGCTTGAGGGCAGGGGAGCTGGGAGAGACCCAGTACTTC. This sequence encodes CASSLRAGELGETQYF.

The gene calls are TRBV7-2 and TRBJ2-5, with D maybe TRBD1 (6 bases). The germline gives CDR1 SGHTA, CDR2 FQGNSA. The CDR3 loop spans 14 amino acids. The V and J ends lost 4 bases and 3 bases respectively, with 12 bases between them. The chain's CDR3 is CASSYQGNKETQYF. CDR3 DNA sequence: TGTGCCAGCAGCTACCAGGGGAACAAAGAGACCCAGTACTTC.

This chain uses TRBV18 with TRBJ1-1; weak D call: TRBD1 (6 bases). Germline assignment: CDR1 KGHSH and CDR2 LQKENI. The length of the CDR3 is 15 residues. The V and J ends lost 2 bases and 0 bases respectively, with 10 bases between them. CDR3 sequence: CASSPSQGMNTEAFF. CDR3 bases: TGTGCCAGCTCACCATCACAGGGAATGAACACTGAAGCTTTCTTT.

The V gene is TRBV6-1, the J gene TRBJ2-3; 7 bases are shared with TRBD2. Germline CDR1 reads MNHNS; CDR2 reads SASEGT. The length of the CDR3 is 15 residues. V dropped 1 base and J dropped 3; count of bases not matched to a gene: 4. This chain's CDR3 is CASSEVGGTTDTQYF. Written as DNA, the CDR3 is TGTGCCAGCAGTGAAGTGGGGGGGACGACAGATACGCAGTATTTT.

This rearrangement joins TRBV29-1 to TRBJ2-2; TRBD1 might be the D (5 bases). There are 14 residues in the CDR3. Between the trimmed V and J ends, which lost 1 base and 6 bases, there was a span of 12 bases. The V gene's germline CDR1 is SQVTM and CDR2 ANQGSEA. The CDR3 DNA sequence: TGCAGCGTTGAAGCCGATTGGGGCGCCGGGGAGCTGTTTTTT. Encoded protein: CSVEADWGAGELFF.

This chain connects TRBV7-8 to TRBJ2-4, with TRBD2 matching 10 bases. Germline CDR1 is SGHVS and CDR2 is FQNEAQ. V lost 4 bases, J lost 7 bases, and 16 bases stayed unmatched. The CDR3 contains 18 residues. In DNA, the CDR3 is TGTGCCAGCAGCTCCCCCTGGCTAGCGGGAGAGGGTGGGAACATTCAGTACTTC. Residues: CASSSPWLAGEGGNIQYF.

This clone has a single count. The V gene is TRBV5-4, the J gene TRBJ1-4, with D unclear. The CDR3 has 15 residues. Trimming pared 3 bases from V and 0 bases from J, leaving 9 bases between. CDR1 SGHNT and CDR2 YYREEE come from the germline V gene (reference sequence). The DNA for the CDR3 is TGTGCCAGCAGCTCTGGAGCGGCAACTAATGAAAAACTGTTTTTT. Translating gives CASSSGAATNEKLFF.

The CDR3 DNA sequence: TGTGCCAGTAGTATTGTCAGTCAAGAGACCCAGTACTTC. This sequence encodes CASSIVSQETQYF. J is TRBJ2-5 and V is TRBV19; no definite D call. V lost 3 bases to trimming and J lost 2 bases, with 7 bases between them. The length of the CDR3 is 13 residues. Germline CDR1 reads LNHDA; CDR2 reads SQIVND (reference sequence).

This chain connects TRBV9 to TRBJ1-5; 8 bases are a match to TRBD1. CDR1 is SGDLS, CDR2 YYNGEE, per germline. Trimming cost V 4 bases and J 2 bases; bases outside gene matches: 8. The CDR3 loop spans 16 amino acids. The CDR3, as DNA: TGTGCCAGCAGCCCCGGACAGGGAATGGGCAATCAGCCCCAGCATTTT. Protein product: CASSPGQGMGNQPQHF.